The rows below give T cell receptor beta chains drawn from one sample of a study of cytomegalovirus exposure and HLA in healthy donors. Method: immunoSEQ multiplex PCR; TCRdb's copy keeps in-frame clones and lacks some. The sample has roughly 110,000 clones; around three quarters are singletons. The material sequenced was PBMCs. The receptors shown here come from a man aged 25-40 years in good health and CMV-seropositive. Each CDR3 is given with its conserved first and last residue. The size entry is marked missing in some rows and otherwise reads once, few, many or a size class.

TRBJ2-5	TRBV5-5	-	CASSSWRWETQYF
TRBJ2-1	TRBV7-9	-	CASSSQVGGGSNEQFF
TRBJ2-7	TRBV15	-	CATSPWTGGRGEQYF
TRBJ2-3	TRBV7-2	few	CASSLGVAPTYTQYF
TRBJ1-2	TRBV7-2	-	CASSSNRGLGGYTF
TRBJ1-1	TRBV28	-	CASRGGALNTEAFF
TRBJ2-5	TRBV7-9	few	CASSLRGAETQYF
TRBJ1-1	TRBV6-5	-	CASSFGGMNTEAFF
TRBJ2-7	TRBV5-6	-	CASIWGTGGEQYF
TRBJ2-5	TRBV6-4	once	CASSAQGTGQETQYF
TRBJ1-4	TRBV15	-	CATSRDRGQDSEKLFF
TRBJ1-2	TRBV27	-	CASSLQGQHGYTF
TRBJ1-5	TRBV21-1	once	CACEQARSSNQPQHF
TRBJ1-2	TRBV7-3	-	CASSLSGDGYTF
TRBJ1-1	TRBV5-1	-	CASSWGGVPEAFF
TRBJ1-3	TRBV9	-	CASSAEGTGNTIYF
TRBJ1-1	TRBV6-5	-	CASSYGDSHEAFF
TRBJ1-3	TRBV18	-	CASARGETGNTIYF
TRBJ1-2	TRBV2	-	CASSPGTSYGYTF
TRBJ2-1	TRBV7-2	-	CASSLRLAGGLNEQFF
TRBJ2-7	TRBV27	-	CASSAGTAYEQYF
TRBJ2-5	TRBV5-4	-	CASSLVVSGQETQYF
TRBJ2-3	TRBV27	-	CASTPSGQYVAQYF
TRBJ2-3	TRBV29-1	-	CSVERDLTGSTDTQYF
TRBJ1-5	TRBV6-1	-	CAAGTDNQPQHF
TRBJ2-5	TRBV29-1	-	CSVAWERGAGETQYF
TRBJ1-2	TRBV6-5	-	CASSVLGDGYTF
TRBJ1-6	TRBV5-1	few	CASSLALRGQSPLHF
TRBJ2-3	TRBV7-8	-	CASSLRVAPTVTDTQYF